This T cell receptor (beta chain) was obtained from a study of post-analysis software for immune sequencing data. Study background: Relapsing-remitting, secondary progressive and progressive-relapsing multiple sclerosis were all included among the disease courses. Study-level findings and limits: Patients used five TRBV segments, including TRBV5-6, TRBV5-1 and TRBV20-1, more often than controls.

Carried by the TCR beta cDNA libraries were unique molecular identifiers. TCRdb called the PCR reads again in MiXCR, with one record for every CDR3 protein. The sample yields approximately 360,000 distinct CDR3 sequences, approximately 33% seen once. Regarding this clonotype: Its target is unknown.

The CDR3 sequence is 18 residues long. After removal of 6 bases from V and 7 bases from J, the junction contained 15 bases not matched to a gene. CDR1 is MRHNA, CDR2 SNTAGT, per germline. Sequencing was performed on blood. The chain joins TRBV6-4 to TRBJ2-1; 13 bases agree with TRBD2. The receptor was isolated from a girl aged 5-17 years with multiple sclerosis. This CDR3 is CASRKLAGGPAVGNEQFF. CDR3 nucleotide sequence: TGTGCCAGCAGAAAACTAGCGGGGGGGCCCGCAGTAGGGAATGAGCAGTTCTTC.